This TCR beta chain came from a study of blood T cell repertoires in COVID-19. The CDR3 runs to 16 residues. TCRdb keeps only in-frame clones here, not all; method: immunoSEQ multiplex PCR. The sample holds around 47,000 clones, 75% to 90% seen once. This TCR came from a woman over 75 in a cohort sampled during active or convalescent COVID-19. The sequencing input was peripheral blood. The chain joins TRBV21-1 to TRBJ2-7; TRBD2 reflects the table's D call only, with no check against the DNA. TRBV21-1 is tagged as a pseudogene. CDR3 in DNA: TGTGCCAGCAGCAAAGGGCTTCGGGGGTATGTCCACGAGCAGTACTTC. It is translated as CASSKGLRGYVHEQYF.